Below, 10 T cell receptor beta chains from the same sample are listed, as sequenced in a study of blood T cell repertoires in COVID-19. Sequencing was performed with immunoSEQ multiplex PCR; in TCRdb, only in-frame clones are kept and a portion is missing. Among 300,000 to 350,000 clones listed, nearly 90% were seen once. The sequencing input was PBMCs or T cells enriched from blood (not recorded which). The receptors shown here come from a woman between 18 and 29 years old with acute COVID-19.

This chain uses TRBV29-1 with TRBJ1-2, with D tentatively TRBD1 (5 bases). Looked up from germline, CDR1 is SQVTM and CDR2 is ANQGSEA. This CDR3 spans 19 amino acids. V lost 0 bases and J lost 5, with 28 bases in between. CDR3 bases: TGCAGCGTTGAAGAAGAGAAATCTGGGGCGCCTCCTCCTAGGTATGGCTACACCTTC. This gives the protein CSVEEEKSGAPPPRYGYTF.

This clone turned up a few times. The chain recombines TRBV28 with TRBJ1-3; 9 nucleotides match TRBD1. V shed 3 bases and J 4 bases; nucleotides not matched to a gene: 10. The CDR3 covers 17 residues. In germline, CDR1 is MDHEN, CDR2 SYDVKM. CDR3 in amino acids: CASSFLDRGAIGNTIYF. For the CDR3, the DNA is TGTGCCAGCAGTTTTCTAGACAGGGGGGCCATAGGAAACACCATATATTTT.

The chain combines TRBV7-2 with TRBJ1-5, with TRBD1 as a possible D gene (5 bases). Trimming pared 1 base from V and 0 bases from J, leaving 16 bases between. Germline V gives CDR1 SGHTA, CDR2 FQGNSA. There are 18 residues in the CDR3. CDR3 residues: CASSLVGGISYSNQPQHF. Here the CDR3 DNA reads TGTGCCAGCAGCTTAGTTGGGGGGATCTCTTATAGCAATCAGCCCCAGCATTTT.

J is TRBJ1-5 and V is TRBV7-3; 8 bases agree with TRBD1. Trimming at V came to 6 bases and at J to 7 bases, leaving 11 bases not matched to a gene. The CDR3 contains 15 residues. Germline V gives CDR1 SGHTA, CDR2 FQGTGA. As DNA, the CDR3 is TGTGCCAGCAGGTCCGGGACAGGCTTTTACCAGCCCCAGCATTTT. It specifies CASRSGTGFYQPQHF.

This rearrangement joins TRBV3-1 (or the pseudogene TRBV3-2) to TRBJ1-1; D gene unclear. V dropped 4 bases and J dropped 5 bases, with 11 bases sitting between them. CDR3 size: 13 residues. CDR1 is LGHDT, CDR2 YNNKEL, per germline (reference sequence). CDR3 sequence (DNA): TGTGCCAGCAGCCCCCGCCGAGGGACTGAAGCTTTCTTT. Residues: CASSPRRGTEAFF.

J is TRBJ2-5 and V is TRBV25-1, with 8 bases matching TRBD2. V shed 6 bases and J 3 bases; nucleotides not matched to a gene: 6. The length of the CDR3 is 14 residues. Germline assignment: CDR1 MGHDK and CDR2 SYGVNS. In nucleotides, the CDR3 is TGTGCCAGCAGAGGGACTAGTCAGAAAGAGACCCAGTACTTC. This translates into CASRGTSQKETQYF.

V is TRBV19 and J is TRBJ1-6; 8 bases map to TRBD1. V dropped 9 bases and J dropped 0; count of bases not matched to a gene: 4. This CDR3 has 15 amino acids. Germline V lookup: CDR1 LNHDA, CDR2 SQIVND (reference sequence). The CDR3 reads CASTTGGSYNSPLHF. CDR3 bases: TGTGCCAGCACCACAGGGGGCTCCTATAATTCACCCCTCCACTTT.

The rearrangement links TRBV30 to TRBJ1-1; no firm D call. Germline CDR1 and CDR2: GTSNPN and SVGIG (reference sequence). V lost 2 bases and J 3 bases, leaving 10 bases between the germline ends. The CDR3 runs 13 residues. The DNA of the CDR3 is TGTGCCTGGAGTCCCTCCGGGGACACTGAAGCTTTCTTT. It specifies CAWSPSGDTEAFF.

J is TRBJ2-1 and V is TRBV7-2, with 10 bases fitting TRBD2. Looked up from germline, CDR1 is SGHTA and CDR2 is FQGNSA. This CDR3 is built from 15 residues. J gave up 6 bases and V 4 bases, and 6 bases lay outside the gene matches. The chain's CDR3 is CASSSAASGSNEQFF. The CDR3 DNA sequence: TGTGCCAGCAGCTCCGCGGCTAGCGGGAGCAATGAGCAGTTCTTC.

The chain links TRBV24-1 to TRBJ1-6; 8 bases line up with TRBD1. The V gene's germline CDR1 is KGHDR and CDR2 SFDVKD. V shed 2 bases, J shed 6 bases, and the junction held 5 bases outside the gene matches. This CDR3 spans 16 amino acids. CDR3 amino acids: CATSDSRRGLNSPLHF. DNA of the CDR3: TGTGCCACCAGTGATTCCCGCAGGGGGCTTAATTCACCCCTCCACTTT.